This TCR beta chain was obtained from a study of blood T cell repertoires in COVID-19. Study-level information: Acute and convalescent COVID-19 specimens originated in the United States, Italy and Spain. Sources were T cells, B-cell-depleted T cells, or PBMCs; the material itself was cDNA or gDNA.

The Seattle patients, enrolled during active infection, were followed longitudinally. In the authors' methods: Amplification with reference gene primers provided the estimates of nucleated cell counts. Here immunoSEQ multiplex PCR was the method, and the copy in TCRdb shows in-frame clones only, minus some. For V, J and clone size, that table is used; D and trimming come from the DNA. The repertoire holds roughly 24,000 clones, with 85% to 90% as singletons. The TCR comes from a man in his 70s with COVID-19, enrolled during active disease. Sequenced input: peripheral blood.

CDR3: CASKKTGKEQYF. The CDR3, as DNA: TGTGCCAGCAAAAAGACAGGGAAAGAGCAGTACTTC. The chain combines TRBV14 with TRBJ2-7, with TRBD1 matching over 7 bases. This CDR3 has 12 amino acids. The trim removed 7 bases at V and 7 bases at J, leaving 7 bases unmatched. Germline V gene sequence: CDR1 SGHDN, CDR2 FVKESK.